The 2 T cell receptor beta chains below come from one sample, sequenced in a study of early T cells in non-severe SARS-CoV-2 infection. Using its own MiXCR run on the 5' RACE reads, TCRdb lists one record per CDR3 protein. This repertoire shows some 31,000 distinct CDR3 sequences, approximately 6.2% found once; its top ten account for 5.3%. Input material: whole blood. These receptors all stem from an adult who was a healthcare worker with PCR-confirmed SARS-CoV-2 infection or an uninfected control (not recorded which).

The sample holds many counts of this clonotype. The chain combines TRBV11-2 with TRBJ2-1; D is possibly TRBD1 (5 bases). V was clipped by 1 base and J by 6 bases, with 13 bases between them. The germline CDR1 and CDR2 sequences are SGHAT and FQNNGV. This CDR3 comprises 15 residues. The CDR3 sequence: CASSLAYRQINEQFF. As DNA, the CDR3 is TGTGCCAGCAGCTTAGCTTATCGACAGATCAATGAGCAGTTCTTC.

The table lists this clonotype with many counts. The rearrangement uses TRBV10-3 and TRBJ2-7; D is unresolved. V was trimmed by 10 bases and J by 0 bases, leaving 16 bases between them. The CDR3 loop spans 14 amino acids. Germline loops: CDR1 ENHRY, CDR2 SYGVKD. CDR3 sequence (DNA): TGTGCCACCTCTGACATGATTAGCTCCTACGAGCAGTACGTC. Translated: CATSDMISSYEQYV.